The 29 T cell receptor beta chains listed next were all sequenced from one sample in a study of T-cell memory formation after mild COVID-19 (dated by TCRdb to the early 2020s). The library relied on 5' RACE. The data were produced on an Illumina NovaSeq 6000. TCRdb itself trimmed the public reads at Q25 with fastp, ran MiXCR and retained productive beta chains. Entries are consolidated by CDR3 protein sequence, retaining the most common genes and DNA. In this sample the table shows around 300,000 distinct CDR3 sequences, 13% of which occur a single time. The ten biggest clones cover about a fifth of the sample. Input material: PBMCs or a T cell subset sorted from them (not recorded which). These receptors were taken from a man aged 18-30 years who had mild COVID-19 (a few samples of this study predate the infection). The sample titles of this study are shuffled in the database, so cell type and time point are left out; the donor was told from shared clones.

The chain couples TRBV9 to TRBJ1-6, with D possibly matching TRBD1 (5 bases). Trimming took 1 base from V and 7 from J, leaving 9 bases between them. CDR1 is SGDLS and CDR2 is YYNGEE in the germline V gene. There are 14 residues in the CDR3. This chain's CDR3 is CASSVQGSNSPLHF. The CDR3, as DNA: TGTGCCAGCAGCGTACAGGGCAGCAATTCACCCCTCCACTTT.

This clonotype was recorded at least ten times. The rearrangement uses TRBV6-5 and TRBJ1-6; maybe TRBD1 (5 bases). In germline, CDR1 is MNHEY, CDR2 SVGAGI. The CDR3 covers 15 residues. V shed 8 bases and J shed 6 bases, with 17 bases lying between them. The CDR3 protein is CASSRGGTGNSPLHF. The DNA for the CDR3 is TGTGCCAGCTCCCGCGGGGGGACTGGTAATTCACCCCTCCACTTT.

This clonotype turned up a few times. This chain joins TRBV7-2 and TRBJ1-2; D is uncertain. There are 14 residues in the CDR3. CDR1 and CDR2 (germline): SGHTA, FQGNSA. Between the trimmed V and J ends, which lost 2 bases and 4 bases, there was a span of 11 bases. The CDR3 region has the DNA TGTGCCAGCAGCTTAAGGCAGGCCGGCTATGGCTACACCTTC. Its protein product is CASSLRQAGYGYTF. The entire variable domain, with the rest obtained from reference TRBV7-2 and TRBJ1-2, is as follows: GAGVSQSPSNKVTEKGKDVELRCDPISGHTALYWYRQSLGQGLEFLIYFQGNSAPDKSGLPSDRFSAERTGGSVSTLTIQRTQQEDSAVYLCASSLRQAGYGYTFGSGTRLTVV.

The chain links TRBV20-1 to TRBJ2-3; D ambiguous. Germline V gene sequence: CDR1 DFQATT, CDR2 SNEGSKA (reference sequence). Trimming shortened V by 5 bases and J by 4 bases, and 7 bases separated the two germline ends. The CDR3 runs 11 residues. This CDR3 reads CSAEDADTQYF. In nucleotides, the CDR3 is TGCAGTGCTGAGGACGCAGATACGCAGTATTTT.

There are a few counts of this clonotype. Germline is not matched at one junction end, which may reflect a read error. The chain employs TRBV7-7 and TRBJ1-4; no firm D call. In germline, CDR1 is SSHAT, CDR2 FNYEAQ (reference sequence). This CDR3 has 13 amino acids. This CDR3 reads CASSPSTNEKLFF. DNA of the CDR3: TGTGCTAGCAGCCCATCAACTAATGAAAAACTGTTTTTT.

The sample holds a few counts of this clonotype. The chain couples TRBV7-2 to TRBJ1-3; weak D call: TRBD1 (5 bases). The CDR3 length is 17 residues. CDR1 and CDR2 (germline): SGHTA, FQGNSA. The V gene lost 5 bases and the J gene lost 0 bases, with 17 bases spanning the gap. CDR3 coding DNA: TGTGCCAGCAGCCCAGACCGGGGGTCAGTCTCTGGAAACACCATATATTTT. This gives the protein CASSPDRGSVSGNTIYF.

This clonotype has more than one count but fewer than ten. The chain employs TRBV7-2 and TRBJ2-7, with unresolved D. V was cut by 6 bases and J by 5 bases, with 8 bases left in between. The CDR3 spans 11 residues. Germline CDR1 is SGHTA and CDR2 is FQGNSA. Here the CDR3 DNA reads TGTGCCAGCAGAGAAACCAACGAGCAGTACTTC. This translates into CASRETNEQYF.

The CDR3 bases are TGTGCCAGCAGCTTAGTTTCAGGCAGTCGCCCCAATCAGCCCCAGCATTTT. Residues: CASSLVSGSRPNQPQHF. The rearrangement uses TRBV7-2 and TRBJ1-5, with D unresolved. The germline V gene encodes CDR1 SGHTA and CDR2 FQGNSA. V lost 1 base and J 3 bases, leaving 16 bases between the germline ends. CDR3 length equals 17 residues.

This rearrangement joins TRBV12-3 or TRBV12-4 to TRBJ1-4; 7 bases are a match to TRBD1. This CDR3 spans 13 amino acids. J gave up 6 bases and V 6 bases, and 4 bases lay outside the gene matches. CDR3 residues: CASRSGTDEKLFF. The CDR3 coding sequence is TGTGCCAGCAGATCCGGGACAGATGAAAAACTGTTTTTT.

This clonotype has only a few counts. The V gene is TRBV18, the J gene TRBJ2-1; 7 bases align to TRBD1. This CDR3 comprises 14 residues. Germline CDR1 is KGHSH and CDR2 is LQKENI. Trimming cost V 6 bases and J 9 bases; bases outside gene matches: 11. CDR3 nucleotide sequence: TGTGCCAGCTCGTTCACAGGGGTGGATGGTGAGCAGTTCTTC. Protein: CASSFTGVDGEQFF.

Ten or more counts support this clonotype. J is TRBJ1-5 and V is TRBV5-5, with 7 positions matching TRBD1. J was trimmed by 4 bases and V by 0 bases; bases with no gene match: 4. The CDR3 runs to 15 residues. Germline loops: CDR1 SGHKS, CDR2 YYEKEE (reference sequence). Here the CDR3 reads CASSLAGGGNQPQHF. Written as DNA, the CDR3 is TGTGCCAGCAGCTTGGCAGGGGGTGGGAATCAGCCCCAGCATTTT.

This clonotype was counted many times. The chain joins TRBV7-2 to TRBJ2-3; the match to TRBD2 covers 10 bases. The CDR3 consists of 16 residues. Losses at the gene ends were 5 bases for V and 2 bases for J; bases not matched to a gene: 7. Germline loops: CDR1 SGHTA, CDR2 FQGNSA. CDR3 sequence (DNA): TGTGCCAGCAGCCCTAGCGGGGGACCCACCACAGATACGCAGTATTTT. This translates into CASSPSGGPTTDTQYF.

This clonotype has just a few counts. V and J are TRBV12-3 or TRBV12-4 and TRBJ2-3, with 16 bases fitting TRBD2. This CDR3 contains 15 residues. With 4 bases clipped from V and 10 bases from J, the junction kept 5 bases outside the gene matches. CDR3 nucleotides: TGTGCCAGCAGTTGGCCCGGGACTAGCGGGGGGGCGCAGTATTTT. It is translated as CASSWPGTSGGAQYF.

This clonotype occurred many times. The chain employs TRBV5-1 and TRBJ2-7, with D possibly being TRBD1 or TRBD2 (5 bases each). Germline V CDR1 and CDR2: SGHRS, YFSETQ. CDR3 length: 14 residues. V lost 4 bases and J lost 2, with 13 bases in between. The CDR3: CASSLDRGPYEQYF. CDR3 nucleotides: TGCGCCAGCAGCCTGGACCGGGGCCCCTACGAGCAGTACTTC.

This clonotype was counted only a few times. Sequence at one end of the junction differs from germline and may be a read error. The chain's CDR3 is CASSSWVNEKLFF. The CDR3 region has the DNA TGTGCCAGCAGCTCCTGGGTAAATGAAAAACTTTTTTTT. The gene calls are TRBV7-2 and TRBJ1-4, with D hard to call. Germline CDR1 is SGHTA and CDR2 is FQGNSA. This CDR3 region has 13 residues.

V is TRBV13 and J is TRBJ2-3, with D perhaps TRBD2 (5 bases). CDR3 size: 15 residues. Germline V CDR1 and CDR2: PRHDT, FYEKMQ (reference sequence). Trimming left V 8 bases short and J 4 bases short, with 19 bases between. CDR3 DNA sequence: TGTGCCAGCCAATCCCGCGCGGGTAGCCCAGATACGCAGTATTTT. Protein product: CASQSRAGSPDTQYF.

The chain recombines TRBV12-3 or TRBV12-4 with TRBJ1-6, with D maybe TRBD1 (6 bases). V was pared by 3 bases and J by 4 bases, with 10 bases between. This CDR3 contains 15 residues. The CDR3 is CASSLSGAYNSPLHF. The CDR3 region has the DNA TGTGCCAGCAGTTTGTCGGGGGCATATAATTCACCCCTCCACTTT.

This clonotype was picked up a small number of times. V and J are TRBV12-3 or TRBV12-4 and TRBJ2-5; perhaps TRBD1 as D (6 bases). The CDR3 covers 13 residues. Trimming pared 5 bases from V and 2 bases from J, leaving 9 bases between. The CDR3 sequence is CASSGQLQETQYF. DNA of the CDR3: TGTGCCAGCAGTGGACAGTTACAAGAGACCCAGTACTTC.

A few counts support this clonotype. The chain carries TRBV12-3 or TRBV12-4 and TRBJ1-2, with TRBD1 identical over 8 bases. J lost 7 bases, V lost 5 bases, and 6 bases had no gene match. The CDR3 loop spans 13 amino acids. CDR3: CASSQQGVGGYTF. Written as DNA, the CDR3 is TGTGCCAGCAGTCAACAGGGGGTCGGTGGCTACACCTTC.

This clonotype was counted between two and nine times. The gene calls are TRBV3-1 and TRBJ2-7; possibly TRBD1 for D (6 bases). Germline CDR1 and CDR2: LGHDT and YNNKEL (reference sequence). The CDR3 contains 15 residues. V was trimmed by 4 bases and J by 3 bases, leaving 16 bases between them. Here the CDR3 DNA reads TGTGCCAGCAGCCCCACACCAGGACAGTTCTACGAGCAGTACTTC. Its translation: CASSPTPGQFYEQYF.

This clonotype came up many times. The chain couples TRBV10-3 to TRBJ1-5; possible D gene TRBD1, 5 bases. Germline lookup yields CDR1 ENHRY and CDR2 SYGVKD. Between the trimmed V and J ends, which lost 0 bases and 2 bases, there was a span of 8 bases. The CDR3 runs to 15 residues. In DNA form, the CDR3 reads TGTGCCATCAGTGAGTCGGGGGGGGGCAATCAGCCCCAGCATTTT. It codes for CAISESGGGNQPQHF.

The chain couples TRBV7-9 to TRBJ2-5; no firm D call. CDR1 and CDR2 (germline): SEHNR, FQNEAQ (reference sequence). Trimming cost V 6 bases and J 3 bases, with 17 bases left between them. The CDR3 extends over 15 amino acids. The CDR3 nucleotides read TGTGCCAGCAGTCGGGCCTCAGGAAGGGAAGAGACCCAGTACTTC. Its protein is CASSRASGREETQYF. The full variable domain, completed using reference TRBV7-9 and TRBJ2-5, is DTGVSQNPRHKITKRGQNVTFRCDPISEHNRLYWYRQTLGQGPEFLTYFQNEAQLEKSRLLSDRFSAERPKGSFSTLEIQRTEQGDSAMYLCASSRASGREETQYFGPGTRLLVL.

The J gene is TRBJ2-3, the V gene TRBV11-2; D remains unclear. The CDR3 loop spans 12 amino acids. V was clipped by 4 bases and J by 4 bases, with 6 bases between them. CDR1 is SGHAT, CDR2 FQNNGV, per germline. In DNA, the CDR3 is TGTGCCAGCAGCTCCTCCGCAGATACGCAGTATTTT. Translating it yields CASSSSADTQYF.

The chain is built from TRBV3-1 and TRBJ1-1; D is unclear. Germline CDR1 LGHDT, CDR2 YNNKEL (reference sequence). Trimming pared 4 bases from V and 0 bases from J, leaving 9 bases between. This CDR3 is built from 14 residues. CDR3 region: CASSPSTVNTEAFF. CDR3 DNA sequence: TGTGCCAGCAGCCCCTCCACGGTGAACACTGAAGCTTTCTTT.

In this sample, this clonotype turned up a few times. The chain has TRBV7-3 and TRBJ2-2, with D maybe TRBD1 (6 bases). With 5 bases removed from V and 1 base from J, the gap between germline ends came to 11 bases. CDR1 and CDR2 (germline): SGHTA, FQGTGA. CDR3 length: 15 amino acids. CDR3 in amino acids: CASSEQTGNTGELFF. The CDR3 coding sequence is TGTGCCAGCAGCGAGCAGACAGGGAACACCGGGGAGCTGTTTTTT.

This chain connects TRBV5-1 to TRBJ1-2, with 9 bases matching TRBD1. Germline V gene sequence: CDR1 SGHRS, CDR2 YFSETQ. After removal of 4 bases from V and 5 bases from J, the junction contained 9 bases not matched to a gene. This CDR3 has 15 residues. This chain's CDR3 is CASSPQDGTGYGYTF. DNA of the CDR3: TGCGCCAGCAGCCCACAGGACGGGACAGGGTATGGCTACACCTTC.

This clonotype has just a few counts. V gene TRBV12-3 or TRBV12-4 combines with J gene TRBJ2-4; D ambiguous. This CDR3 region has 13 residues. V lost 3 bases to trimming and J lost 7 bases, with 10 bases between them. This CDR3 is CASSLAVLNIQYF. CDR3 DNA: TGTGCCAGCAGTTTGGCAGTCTTGAACATTCAGTACTTC.

This chain connects TRBV9 to TRBJ2-3; TRBD2 agrees at 10 bases. The CDR3 covers 15 residues. With 1 base clipped from V and 5 bases from J, the junction kept 4 bases outside the gene matches. Per the germline V gene, CDR1 is SGDLS and CDR2 is YYNGEE. Here the CDR3 reads CASSVKASGGDTQYF. CDR3 coding DNA: TGTGCCAGCAGCGTAAAGGCTAGCGGGGGAGATACGCAGTATTTT.

This clonotype was found many times. The chain couples TRBV6-4 to TRBJ2-1, with D uncertain. The CDR3 is 15 residues long. Germline V gene data show CDR1 as MRHNA and CDR2 as SNTAGT. The V gene lost 2 bases and the J gene lost 4 bases, with 12 bases spanning the gap. The chain's CDR3 is CASSDEFSGYNEQFF. DNA for the CDR3: TGTGCCAGCAGTGACGAGTTTTCCGGTTACAATGAGCAGTTCTTC.